The next 25 T cell receptor beta chains were all read from a single sample in a study of blood T cell repertoires in COVID-19. Some clones are missing from TCRdb's copy, which holds only in-frame ones; the method was immunoSEQ multiplex PCR. This sample has 300,000 to 400,000 clones; 90% to 95% occur once, and the top ten carry 2.5% to 4%. The sample comprised peripheral blood. The origin of the receptors is a woman between 18 and 29 years old who had recovered from COVID-19.

The rearrangement uses TRBV10-3 and TRBJ2-5, with TRBD2 matching 10 bases. Trimming removed 0 bases from V and 4 bases from J; junction bases left unmatched: 8. CDR1 and CDR2 (germline): ENHRY, SYGVKD. CDR3 length: 17 amino acids. The CDR3 nucleotides read TGTGCCATCAGTGAGTCTGGGCTAGCGGGAGAAGGAGAGACCCAGTACTTC. Translated: CAISESGLAGEGETQYF.

V is TRBV7-8 and J is TRBJ2-1; no reliable D call. Germline CDR1 and CDR2: SGHVS and FQNEAQ. Deletions cut 1 base from V and 3 bases from J, with 7 bases between. CDR3 length: 14 amino acids. The CDR3 spells CASSLVSIYNEQFF. In DNA, the CDR3 is TGTGCCAGCAGCTTAGTCTCTATCTACAATGAGCAGTTCTTC.

This chain uses TRBV6-6 with TRBJ1-1; no clear D gene. Germline values: CDR1 MNHNY, CDR2 SVGAGI (reference sequence). This CDR3 region has 15 residues. V was pared by 6 bases and J by 5 bases, with 19 bases between. CDR3 sequence reads: CASRIPGATGTEAFF. The CDR3 region has the DNA TGTGCCAGCAGGATCCCGGGAGCCACCGGGACTGAAGCTTTCTTT.

The chain is built from TRBV4-3 and TRBJ2-2; D not certain. The CDR3 has 15 residues. Per the germline V gene, CDR1 is LGHNA and CDR2 is YSLEER. Trimming removed 4 bases from V and 1 base from J, with 10 bases in between. The CDR3 here is CASSLQAMNTGELFF. The CDR3, as DNA: TGCGCCAGCAGCCTCCAAGCGATGAACACCGGGGAGCTGTTTTTT.

The table lists this clone with a count of one. This rearrangement joins TRBV6-4 to TRBJ2-7; weak D call: TRBD2 (6 bases). The germline V and J ends were trimmed by 4 bases and 0 bases, with 16 bases remaining between them. CDR3 length: 16 amino acids. Germline assignment: CDR1 MRHNA and CDR2 SNTAGT. CDR3: CASSAPLGLFSYEQYV. CDR3 coding DNA: TGTGCCAGCAGTGCTCCCCTGGGACTCTTCTCCTACGAGCAGTACGTC.

This chain uses TRBV6-6 with TRBJ2-4; TRBD2 matches 8 bases. Per the germline V gene, CDR1 is MNHNY and CDR2 is SVGAGI (reference sequence). The CDR3 is 14 residues long. Trimming removed 6 bases from V and 4 bases from J; junction bases left unmatched: 5. The CDR3 loop reads CASSRTSGKNIQYF. The CDR3 DNA follows: TGTGCCAGCAGCCGTACTAGCGGAAAAAACATTCAGTACTTC.

V is TRBV12-5 and J is TRBJ2-5; TRBD2 agrees at 15 bases. V was clipped by 4 bases and J by 1 base; unmatched bases: 4. The CDR3 has 17 amino acids. CDR1 LGHNT and CDR2 FRNRAP come from the germline V gene. The chain's CDR3 is CASGWGLAGGSQETQYF. CDR3 sequence (DNA): TGTGCTAGTGGTTGGGGACTAGCGGGAGGCTCCCAAGAGACCCAGTACTTC.

The chain is built from TRBV4-3 and TRBJ2-2; D unclear. Germline V gives CDR1 LGHNA, CDR2 YSLEER. V lost 5 bases, J lost 5 bases, and 21 bases lay in between. The CDR3 contains 17 residues. The CDR3 bases are TGCGCCAGCAGCTCAACCCTTGTAGTTATCTCGACCGGGGAGCTGTTTTTT. Its protein product is CASSSTLVVISTGELFF.

The sample holds one count of this clone. For the CDR3, the DNA is TGTGCCAGCAGCTTGGCTCGGAACACTGAAGCTTTCTTT. It translates to CASSLARNTEAFF. The rearrangement links TRBV11-2 to TRBJ1-1, with unresolved D. This CDR3 is 13 amino acids long. CDR1 and CDR2 (germline): SGHAT, FQNNGV. Trimming removed 3 bases at V and 1 base at J, with 6 bases between. The whole variable domain, remainder taken from reference TRBV11-2 and TRBJ1-1, is EAGVAQSPRYKIIEKRQSVAFWCNPISGHATLYWYQQILGQGPKLLIQFQNNGVVDDSQLPKDRFSAERLKGVDSTLKIQPAKLEDSAVYLCASSLARNTEAFFGQGTRLTVV.

The V gene is TRBV6-5, the J gene TRBJ2-2; 7 nucleotides match TRBD1. This CDR3 contains 13 residues. The ends lost 6 bases at V and 8 bases at J; junction bases unmatched: 6. Germline values: CDR1 MNHEY, CDR2 SVGAGI. The CDR3 bases are TGTGCCAGCAGGGAGACAGGGTCGGGGGAGCTGTTTTTT. It yields the protein CASRETGSGELFF.

J is TRBJ2-3 and V is TRBV5-8; D ambiguous. The CDR3 spans 17 residues. V shed 0 bases and J shed 0 bases, with 14 bases lying between them. Germline CDR1 SGHTS, CDR2 YDEGEE. CDR3 nucleotide sequence: TGTGCCAGCAGCTTGGTTCATCGGAGAACAAGCACAGATACGCAGTATTTT. Its translation is CASSLVHRRTSTDTQYF.

V and J are TRBV30 and TRBJ2-7; 10 bases align to TRBD1. The germline gives CDR1 GTSNPN, CDR2 SVGIG (reference sequence). The CDR3 loop spans 17 amino acids. With 5 bases clipped from V and 4 bases from J, the junction kept 17 bases outside the gene matches. CDR3: CAWWTGGRPPILYEQYV. The CDR3, as DNA: TGTGCCTGGTGGACAGGGGGTCGACCTCCTATTTTGTACGAGCAGTACGTC.

The rearrangement joins TRBV7-2 to TRBJ2-3; D may be TRBD2 (5 bases). V was cut by 4 bases and J by 0 bases, with 11 bases left in between. Germline assignment: CDR1 SGHTA and CDR2 FQGNSA. This CDR3 is built from 15 residues. CDR3 in DNA: TGTGCCAGCAGCTCCCGCGGCGGGAGCACAGATACGCAGTATTTT. Its translation is CASSSRGGSTDTQYF.

This chain uses TRBV10-2 with TRBJ2-1, with D maybe TRBD2 (7 bases). Germline lookup yields CDR1 WSHSY and CDR2 SAAADI. The V end lost 6 bases, the J end lost 0 bases, and 18 bases lay between the germline ends. The CDR3 runs to 17 residues. The CDR3 DNA sequence: TGCGCCAGCAGAAAGGGGGGGGGCGCCCGCTCCTACAATGAGCAGTTCTTC. Residues: CASRKGGGARSYNEQFF.

The V call is TRBV25-1, the J call TRBJ2-1; TRBD2 matches at 12 bases. The CDR3 has 16 amino acids. The ends lost 5 bases at V and 5 bases at J; junction bases unmatched: 7. The germline V gene has CDR1 MGHDK and CDR2 SYGVNS. Here the CDR3 reads CASSRASGRVDNEQFF. CDR3 nucleotide sequence: TGTGCCAGCAGTAGGGCTAGCGGGAGGGTTGACAATGAGCAGTTCTTC.

The chain links TRBV24-1 to TRBJ1-6; 8 bases agree with TRBD1. Germline trimming cut 5 bases from V and 7 bases from J; bases unmatched to any gene: 12. Germline CDR1 is KGHDR and CDR2 is SFDVKD. CDR3 length equals 17 residues. The CDR3 protein is CATSGRDRLHLNSPLHF. The CDR3 DNA follows: TGTGCCACCAGTGGTCGGGACAGGCTCCATTTGAATTCACCCCTCCACTTT.

The V and J genes are TRBV5-4 and TRBJ2-1; 7 bases match TRBD2. The CDR3 extends over 18 amino acids. Germline lookup yields CDR1 SGHNT and CDR2 YYREEE (reference sequence). The V gene end was trimmed by 3 bases and the J gene end by 0 bases; junction bases not matched to a gene: 12. The CDR3 region has the DNA TGTGCCAGCAGCTCTCTCGGGGGTAGCGGGCGCTCCTACAATGAGCAGTTCTTC. Amino acid sequence: CASSSLGGSGRSYNEQFF. The whole variable domain, filled in from reference TRBV5-4 and TRBJ2-1, reads ETGVTQSPTHLIKTRGQQVTLRCSSQSGHNTVSWYQQALGQGPQFIFQYYREEENGRGNFPPRFSGLQFPNYSSELNVNALELDDSALYLCASSSLGGSGRSYNEQFFGPGTRLTVL.

The chain couples TRBV27 to TRBJ2-3; tentatively, D is TRBD2 (6 bases). CDR3 size: 12 residues. Germline V CDR1 and CDR2: MNHEY, SMNVEV (reference sequence). For the CDR3, the DNA is TGTGCTGTGGGGGGAAGCACAGATACGCAGTATTTT. It codes for CAVGGSTDTQYF.

CDR3 region: CASSQGLVRDNEQFF. The CDR3, as DNA: TGTGCCAGCAGCCAAGGACTAGTAAGGGACAATGAGCAGTTCTTC. V is TRBV14 and J is TRBJ2-1; tentatively, D is TRBD2 (6 bases). The germline V gene encodes CDR1 SGHDN and CDR2 FVKESK. CDR3 size: 15 residues. Trimming stripped 1 base from V and 5 bases from J, with 12 bases between.

The chain recombines TRBV18 with TRBJ2-5, with 8 bases identical to TRBD2. The V and J ends lost 0 bases and 5 bases, in that order; junction bases with no gene match: 11. The CDR3 consists of 17 residues. Per the germline V gene, CDR1 is KGHSH and CDR2 is LQKENI. The CDR3, as DNA: TGTGCCAGCTCACCACCGTTTGGCGGGAGGTTTGGTGAGACCCAGTACTTC. Residues: CASSPPFGGRFGETQYF.

V gene TRBV2 combines with J gene TRBJ1-3; D possibly corresponds to TRBD1 (6 bases). The CDR3 is 15 amino acids. The germline V and J ends were trimmed by 11 bases and 0 bases, with 17 bases remaining between them. Per germline, CDR1 SNHLY and CDR2 FYNNEI. The CDR3 nucleotides read TGTGCCCAGAGAGACAGGAAGGGCTCTGGAAACACCATATATTTT. Translation gives CAQRDRKGSGNTIYF.

This chain links TRBV24-1 with TRBJ1-5; D gene uncertain. The V gene's germline CDR1 is KGHDR and CDR2 SFDVKD. There are 14 residues in the CDR3. V shed 4 bases and J shed 5 bases, with 11 bases lying between them. The CDR3 region is CATSDRYRDQPQHF. The CDR3 DNA is TGTGCCACCAGTGACCGTTACCGGGATCAGCCCCAGCATTTT.

This clone was recorded once. V gene TRBV6-5 combines with J gene TRBJ1-2; possible D gene TRBD1, 5 bases. V shed 1 base and J shed 4 bases, with 13 bases lying between them. Germline CDR1 is MNHEY and CDR2 is SVGAGI. The CDR3 is 15 residues long. Here the CDR3 reads CASSYFKTVTYGYTF. CDR3 DNA: TGTGCCAGCAGTTACTTTAAGACAGTGACCTATGGCTACACCTTC.

The rearrangement joins TRBV29-1 to TRBJ1-2; perhaps TRBD1 as D (5 bases). CDR1 and CDR2 (germline): SQVTM, ANQGSEA. CDR3 length: 12 amino acids. Trimming pared 4 bases from V and 6 bases from J, leaving 12 bases between. In nucleotides, the CDR3 is TGCAGCGTTGGACGGGGGGATGATGGCTACACCTTC. Translated, it gives CSVGRGDDGYTF.

This clone showed up just a few times. This chain uses TRBV9 with TRBJ1-2, with a weak D call TRBD1 (5 bases). The CDR3 loop spans 13 amino acids. Germline CDR1 reads SGDLS; CDR2 reads YYNGEE. V dropped 2 bases and J dropped 7 bases, with 12 bases sitting between them. The CDR3 DNA follows: TGTGCCAGCAGCGTCTTGGGAGGGGTTGGCTACACCTTC. This sequence encodes CASSVLGGVGYTF.